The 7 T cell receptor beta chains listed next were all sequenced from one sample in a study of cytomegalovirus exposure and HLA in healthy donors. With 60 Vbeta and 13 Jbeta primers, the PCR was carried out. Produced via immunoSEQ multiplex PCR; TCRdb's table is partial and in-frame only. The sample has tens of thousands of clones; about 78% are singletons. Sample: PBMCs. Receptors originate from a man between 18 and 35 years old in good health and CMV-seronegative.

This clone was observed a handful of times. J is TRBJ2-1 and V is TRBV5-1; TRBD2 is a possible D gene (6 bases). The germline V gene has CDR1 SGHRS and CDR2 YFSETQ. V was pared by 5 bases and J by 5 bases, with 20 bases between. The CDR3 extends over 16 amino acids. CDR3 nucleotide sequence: TGCGCCAGCAGGTCCCCGGGACTCAAAAGACACAATGAGCAGTTCTTC. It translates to CASRSPGLKRHNEQFF.

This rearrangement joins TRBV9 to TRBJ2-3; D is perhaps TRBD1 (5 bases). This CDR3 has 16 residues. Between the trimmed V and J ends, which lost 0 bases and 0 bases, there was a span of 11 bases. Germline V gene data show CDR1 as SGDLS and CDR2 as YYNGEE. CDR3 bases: TGTGCCAGCAGCGTAGGCGAGGCAGGGAGCACAGATACGCAGTATTTT. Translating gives CASSVGEAGSTDTQYF. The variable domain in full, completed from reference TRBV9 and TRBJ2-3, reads DSGVTQTPKHLITATGQRVTLRCSPRSGDLSVYWYQQSLDQGLQFLIQYYNGEERAKGNILERFSAQQFPDLHSELNLSSLELGDSALYFCASSVGEAGSTDTQYFGPGTRLTVL.

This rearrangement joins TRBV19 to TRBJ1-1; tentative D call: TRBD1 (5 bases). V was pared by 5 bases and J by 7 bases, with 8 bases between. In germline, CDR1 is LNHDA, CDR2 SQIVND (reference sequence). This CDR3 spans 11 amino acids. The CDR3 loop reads CASSLQVEAFF. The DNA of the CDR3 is TGTGCCAGTAGTTTACAGGTTGAAGCTTTCTTT. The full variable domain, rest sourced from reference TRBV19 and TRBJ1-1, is DGGITQSPKYLFRKEGQNVTLSCEQNLNHDAMYWYRQDPGQGLRLIYYSQIVNDFQKGDIAEGYSVSREKKESFPLTVTSAQKNPTAFYLCASSLQVEAFFGQGTRLTVV.

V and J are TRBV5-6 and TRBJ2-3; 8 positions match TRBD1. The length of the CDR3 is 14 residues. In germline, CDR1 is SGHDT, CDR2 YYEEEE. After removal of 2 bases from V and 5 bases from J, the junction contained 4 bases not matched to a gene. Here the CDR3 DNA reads TGTGCCAGCAGCTTCGGGACAGGACTAGATACGCAGTATTTT. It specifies CASSFGTGLDTQYF.

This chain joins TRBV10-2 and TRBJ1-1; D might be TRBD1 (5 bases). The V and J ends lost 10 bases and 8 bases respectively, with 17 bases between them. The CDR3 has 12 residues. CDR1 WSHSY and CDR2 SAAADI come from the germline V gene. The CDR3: CATTDRNDEAFF. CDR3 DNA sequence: TGCGCCACCACAGACAGAAACGACGAAGCTTTCTTT.

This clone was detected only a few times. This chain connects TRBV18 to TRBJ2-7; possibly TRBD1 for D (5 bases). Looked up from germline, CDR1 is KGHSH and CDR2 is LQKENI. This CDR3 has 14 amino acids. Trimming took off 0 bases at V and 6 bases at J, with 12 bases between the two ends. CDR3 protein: CASSPPGIGVEQYF. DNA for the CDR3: TGTGCCAGCTCACCACCGGGGATAGGGGTCGAGCAGTACTTC.

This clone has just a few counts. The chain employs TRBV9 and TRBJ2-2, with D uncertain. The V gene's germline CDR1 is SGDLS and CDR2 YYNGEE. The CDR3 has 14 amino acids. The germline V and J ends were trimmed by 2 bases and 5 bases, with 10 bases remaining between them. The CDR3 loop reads CASSVREHTGELFF. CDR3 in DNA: TGTGCCAGCAGCGTTAGAGAGCATACCGGGGAGCTGTTTTTT.